This T cell receptor (beta chain) was documented in a study of identifying expanded T cells in peripheral blood. Healthy donors had no documented immune events, such as infections, while sampled. The germline V gene has CDR1 MGHRA and CDR2 YSYEKL. The CDR3 is 13 residues long. With 1 base clipped from V and 10 bases from J, the junction kept 2 bases outside the gene matches. The method was immunoSEQ multiplex PCR; TCRdb's version includes in-frame clones alone and lacks a portion of them. Among tens of thousands of clones, 80% to 85% were seen once, and the ten largest hold around a fifth. With respect to this clone: Its specificity is unknown.

General study points: Technical replicates showed about 1.1 changed clones; roughly two weeks 15 to 20; four weeks 19. Roughly two-week clone count variance significantly increased as total template count grew.

Sequencing was performed on blood. This sequence originates from a person aged 18-70 years in good health. The chain carries TRBV4-1 and TRBJ2-7; TRBD2 agrees at 12 bases. The CDR3, as DNA: TGCGCCAGCAGCCAAGGACTAGCGGGAGTTCAGTACTTC. Its protein is CASSQGLAGVQYF.